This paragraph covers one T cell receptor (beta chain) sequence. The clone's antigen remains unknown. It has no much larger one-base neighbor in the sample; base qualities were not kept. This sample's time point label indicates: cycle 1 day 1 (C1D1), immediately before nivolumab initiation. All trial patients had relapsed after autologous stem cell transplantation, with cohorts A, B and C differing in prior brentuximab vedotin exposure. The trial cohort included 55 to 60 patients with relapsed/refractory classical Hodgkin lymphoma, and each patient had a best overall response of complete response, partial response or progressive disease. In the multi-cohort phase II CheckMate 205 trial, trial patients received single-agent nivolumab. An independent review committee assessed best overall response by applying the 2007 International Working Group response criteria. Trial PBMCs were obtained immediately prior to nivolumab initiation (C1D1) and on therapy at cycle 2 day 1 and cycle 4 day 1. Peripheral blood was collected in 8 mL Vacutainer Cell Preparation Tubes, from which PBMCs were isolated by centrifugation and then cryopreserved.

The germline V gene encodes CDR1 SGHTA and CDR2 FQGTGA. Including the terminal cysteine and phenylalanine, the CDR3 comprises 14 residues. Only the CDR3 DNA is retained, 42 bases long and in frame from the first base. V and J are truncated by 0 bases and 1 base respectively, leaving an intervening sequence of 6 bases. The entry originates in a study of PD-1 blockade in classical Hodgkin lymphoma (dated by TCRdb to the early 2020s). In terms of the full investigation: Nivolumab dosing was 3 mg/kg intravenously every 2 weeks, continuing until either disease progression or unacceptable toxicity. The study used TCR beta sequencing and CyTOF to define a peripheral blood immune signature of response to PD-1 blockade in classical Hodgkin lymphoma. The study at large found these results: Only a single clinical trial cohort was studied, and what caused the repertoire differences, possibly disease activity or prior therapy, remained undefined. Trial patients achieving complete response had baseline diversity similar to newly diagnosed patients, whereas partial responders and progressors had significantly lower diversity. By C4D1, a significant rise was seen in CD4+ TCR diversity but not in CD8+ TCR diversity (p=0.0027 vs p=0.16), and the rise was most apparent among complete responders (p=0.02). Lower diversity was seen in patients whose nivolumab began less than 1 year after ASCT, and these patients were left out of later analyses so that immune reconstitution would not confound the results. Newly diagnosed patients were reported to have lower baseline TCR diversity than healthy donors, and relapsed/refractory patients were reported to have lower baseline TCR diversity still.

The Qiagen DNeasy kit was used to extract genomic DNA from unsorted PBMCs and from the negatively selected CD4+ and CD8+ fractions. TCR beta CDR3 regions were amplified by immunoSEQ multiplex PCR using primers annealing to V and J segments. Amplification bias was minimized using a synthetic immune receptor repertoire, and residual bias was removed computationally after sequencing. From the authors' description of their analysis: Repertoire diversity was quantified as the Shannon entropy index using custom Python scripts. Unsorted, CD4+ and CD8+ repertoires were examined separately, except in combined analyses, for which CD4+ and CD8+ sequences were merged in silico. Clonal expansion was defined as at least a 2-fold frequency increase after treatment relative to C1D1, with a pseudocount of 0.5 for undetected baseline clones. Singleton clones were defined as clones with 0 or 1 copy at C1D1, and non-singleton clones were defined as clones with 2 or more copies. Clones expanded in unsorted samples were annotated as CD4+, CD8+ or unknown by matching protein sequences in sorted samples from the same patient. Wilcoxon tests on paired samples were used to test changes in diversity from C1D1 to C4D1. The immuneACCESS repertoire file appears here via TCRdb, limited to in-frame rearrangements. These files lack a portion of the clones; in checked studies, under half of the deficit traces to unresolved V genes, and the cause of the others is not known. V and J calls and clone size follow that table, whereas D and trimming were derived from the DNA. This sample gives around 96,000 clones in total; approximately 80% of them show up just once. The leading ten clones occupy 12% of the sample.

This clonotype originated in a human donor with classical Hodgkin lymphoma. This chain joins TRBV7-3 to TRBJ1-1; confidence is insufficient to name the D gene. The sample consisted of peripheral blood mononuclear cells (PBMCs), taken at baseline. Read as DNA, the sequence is TGTGCCAGCAGCTTAACAGGGCAGAACACTGAAGCTTTCTTT. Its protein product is CASSLTGQNTEAFF. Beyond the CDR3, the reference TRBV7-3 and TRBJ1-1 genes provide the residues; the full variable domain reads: GAGVSQTPSNKVTEKGKYVELRCDPISGHTALYWYRQSLGQGPEFLIYFQGTGAADDSGLPNDRFFAVRPEGSVSTLKIQRTERGDSAVYLCASSLTGQNTEAFFGQGTRLTVV.